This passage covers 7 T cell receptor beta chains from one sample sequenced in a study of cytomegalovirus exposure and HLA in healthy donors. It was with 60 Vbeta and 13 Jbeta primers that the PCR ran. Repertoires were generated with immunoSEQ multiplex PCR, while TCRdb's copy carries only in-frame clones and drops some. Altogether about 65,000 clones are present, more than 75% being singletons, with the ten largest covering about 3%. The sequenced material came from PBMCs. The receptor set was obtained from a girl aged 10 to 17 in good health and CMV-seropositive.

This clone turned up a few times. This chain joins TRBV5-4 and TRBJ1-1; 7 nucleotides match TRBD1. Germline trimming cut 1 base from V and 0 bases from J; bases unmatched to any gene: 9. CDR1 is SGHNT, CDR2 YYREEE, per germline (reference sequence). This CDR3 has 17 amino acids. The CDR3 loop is CASSLTTRQGVNTEAFF. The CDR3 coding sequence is TGTGCCAGCAGCTTGACCACCCGACAGGGCGTGAACACTGAAGCTTTCTTT.

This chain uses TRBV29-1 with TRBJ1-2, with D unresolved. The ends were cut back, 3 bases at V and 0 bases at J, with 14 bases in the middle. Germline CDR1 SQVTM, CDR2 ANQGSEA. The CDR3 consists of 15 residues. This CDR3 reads CSVDLWPGPNYGYTF. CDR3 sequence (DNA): TGCAGCGTTGACTTGTGGCCAGGCCCTAACTATGGCTACACCTTC.

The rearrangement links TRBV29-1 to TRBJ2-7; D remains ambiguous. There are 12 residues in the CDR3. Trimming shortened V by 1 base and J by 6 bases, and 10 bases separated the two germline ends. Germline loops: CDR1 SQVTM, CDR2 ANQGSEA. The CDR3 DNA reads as TGCAGCGTTGAAGCTGATCCCAGCGAGCAGTACTTC. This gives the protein CSVEADPSEQYF.

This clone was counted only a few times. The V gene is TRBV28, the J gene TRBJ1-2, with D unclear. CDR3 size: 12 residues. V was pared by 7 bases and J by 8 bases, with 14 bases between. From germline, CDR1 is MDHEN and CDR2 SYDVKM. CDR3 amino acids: CASTPPGKGYTF. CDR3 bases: TGTGCCAGCACCCCCCCCGGGAAAGGCTACACCTTC.

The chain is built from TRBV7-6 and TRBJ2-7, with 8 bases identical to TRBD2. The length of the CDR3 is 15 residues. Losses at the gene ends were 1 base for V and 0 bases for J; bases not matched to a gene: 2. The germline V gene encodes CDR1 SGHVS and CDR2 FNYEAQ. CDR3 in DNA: TGTGCCAGCAGCTTAGTTGCGGGAGGCTCCTACGAGCAGTACTTC. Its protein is CASSLVAGGSYEQYF.

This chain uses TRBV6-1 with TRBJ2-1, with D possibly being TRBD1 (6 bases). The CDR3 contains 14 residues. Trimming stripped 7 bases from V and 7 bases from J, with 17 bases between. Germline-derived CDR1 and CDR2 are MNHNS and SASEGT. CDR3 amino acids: CASIVEGVPNEQFF. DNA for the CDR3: TGTGCCAGCATTGTCGAGGGGGTCCCTAATGAGCAGTTCTTC.

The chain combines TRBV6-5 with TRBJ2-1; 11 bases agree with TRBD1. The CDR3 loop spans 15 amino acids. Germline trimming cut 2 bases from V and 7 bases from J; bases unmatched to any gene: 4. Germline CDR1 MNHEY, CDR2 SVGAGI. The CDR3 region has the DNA TGTGCCAGCAGTTACCGCGGGACAGGGGGAAATGAGCAGTTCTTC. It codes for CASSYRGTGGNEQFF.